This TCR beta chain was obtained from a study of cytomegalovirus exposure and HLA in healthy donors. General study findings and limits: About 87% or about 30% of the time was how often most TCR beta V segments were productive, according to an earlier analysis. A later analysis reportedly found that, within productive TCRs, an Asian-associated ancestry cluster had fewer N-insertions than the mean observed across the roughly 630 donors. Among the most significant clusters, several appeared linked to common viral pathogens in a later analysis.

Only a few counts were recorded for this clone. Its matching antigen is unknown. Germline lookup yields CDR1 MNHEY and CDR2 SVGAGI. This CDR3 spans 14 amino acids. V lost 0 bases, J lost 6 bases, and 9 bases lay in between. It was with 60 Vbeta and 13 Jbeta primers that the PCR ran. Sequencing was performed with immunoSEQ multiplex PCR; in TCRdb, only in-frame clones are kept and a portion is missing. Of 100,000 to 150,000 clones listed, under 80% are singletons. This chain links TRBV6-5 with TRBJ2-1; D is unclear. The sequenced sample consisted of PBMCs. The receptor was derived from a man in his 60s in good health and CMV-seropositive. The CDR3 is CASSYSFGSNEQFF. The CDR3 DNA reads TGTGCCAGCAGTTACTCGTTTGGTAGCAATGAGCAGTTCTTC.